This entry lists 28 T cell receptor beta chains sequenced from one sample in a study of cytomegalovirus exposure and HLA in healthy donors. The PCR used 60 Vbeta and 13 Jbeta primers. TCRdb's table, derived via immunoSEQ multiplex PCR, lists solely in-frame clones and lacks some. Found here are fewer than 250,000 clones, about 74% of them singletons; the top ten hold roughly 15%. The sequenced sample consisted of PBMCs. These receptors were obtained from a man in his forties in good health and CMV-seronegative.

The chain has TRBV28 and TRBJ2-1, with D maybe TRBD2 (5 bases). Deletions cut 3 bases from V and 4 bases from J, with 13 bases between. This CDR3 has 15 residues. Germline CDR1 reads MDHEN; CDR2 reads SYDVKM. DNA for the CDR3: TGTGCCAGCAGTTTGTACTATGGCGGGTACAATGAGCAGTTCTTC. Amino acid sequence: CASSLYYGGYNEQFF.

This clone has just one count. The chain couples TRBV19 to TRBJ2-1; TRBD1 matches at 9 bases. Germline V gene data show CDR1 as LNHDA and CDR2 as SQIVND (reference sequence). The CDR3 covers 13 residues. After removal of 10 bases from V and 8 bases from J, the junction contained 9 bases not matched to a gene. The CDR3 sequence is CATTDRGKDEQFF. CDR3 bases: TGTGCCACTACGGACAGGGGAAAGGATGAGCAGTTCTTC.

The rearrangement joins TRBV15 to TRBJ2-7, with D unclear. The CDR3 covers 10 residues. Trimming stripped 8 bases from V and 2 bases from J, with 4 bases between. CDR1 and CDR2 from the germline V gene are LNHNV and YYDKDF (reference sequence). The CDR3 DNA reads as TGTGCCACCCGTCCCTACGAGCAGTACTTC. Its protein is CATRPYEQYF.

The gene calls are TRBV7-2 and TRBJ1-3; D ambiguous. Per germline, CDR1 SGHTA and CDR2 FQGNSA. The CDR3 totals 13 residues. V gave up 3 bases and J gave up 7 bases, with 10 bases separating them. The CDR3 protein is CASSLDWANTIYF. The CDR3 DNA is TGTGCCAGCAGCTTGGATTGGGCCAACACCATATATTTT.

This clone was seen just once. This sequence joins TRBV5-1 and TRBJ2-5; D ambiguous. The CDR3 has 14 amino acids. Germline V gives CDR1 SGHRS, CDR2 YFSETQ. Between the trimmed V and J ends, which lost 5 bases and 5 bases, there was a span of 16 bases. In DNA, the CDR3 is TGCGCCAGCAGGACCTTAGTCGGGTCGGAGACCCAGTACTTC. As protein: CASRTLVGSETQYF.

The chain is built from TRBV6-5 and TRBJ1-3, with a weak D call TRBD1 (6 bases). The CDR3 spans 16 residues. Trimming took 4 bases from V and 3 from J, leaving 16 bases between them. CDR1 and CDR2 from the germline V gene are MNHEY and SVGAGI. The CDR3 nucleotides are TGTGCCAGCAGTTCATTGCAGGGGTCAAATGGAAACACCATATATTTT. This codes for CASSSLQGSNGNTIYF.

This CDR3 reads CASSLSYGQIYEQYF. Written as DNA, the CDR3 is TGTGCCAGCAGTTTATCGTACGGACAGATCTACGAGCAGTACTTC. The chain combines TRBV27 with TRBJ2-7, with D possibly being TRBD1 (6 bases). With 0 bases removed from V and 3 bases from J, the gap between germline ends came to 12 bases. Germline CDR1 reads MNHEY; CDR2 reads SMNVEV (reference sequence). This CDR3 is built from 15 residues.

The chain links TRBV19 to TRBJ1-6, with D hard to call. V shed 5 bases and J shed 0 bases, with 5 bases lying between them. This CDR3 spans 14 amino acids. Looked up from germline, CDR1 is LNHDA and CDR2 is SQIVND (reference sequence). The DNA of the CDR3 is TGTGCCAGTAGTCCCAGCTCCTATAATTCACCCCTCCACTTT. This sequence encodes CASSPSSYNSPLHF.

The chain recombines TRBV27 with TRBJ1-1, with D possibly TRBD1 on 6 matching bases. Germline CDR1 is MNHEY and CDR2 is SMNVEV (reference sequence). This CDR3 region has 13 residues. Trimming cost V 1 base and J 3 bases, with 6 bases left between them. The CDR3 is CASSLWGHTEAFF. The CDR3 DNA sequence: TGTGCCAGCAGTTTATGGGGGCACACTGAAGCTTTCTTT.

J is TRBJ2-5 and V is TRBV5-1; 8 nucleotides agree with TRBD2. The CDR3 loop spans 14 amino acids. Unmatched junction bases numbered 5, after V lost 2 bases and J lost 5 bases. Per the germline V gene, CDR1 is SGHRS and CDR2 is YFSETQ. The CDR3: CASSFSGVLETQYF. CDR3 DNA: TGCGCCAGCAGCTTTAGCGGGGTGCTGGAGACCCAGTACTTC.

The chain has TRBV5-1 and TRBJ2-3, with D unclear. The CDR3 totals 12 residues. V lost 4 bases to trimming and J lost 10 bases, with 13 bases between them. CDR1 and CDR2 from the germline V gene are SGHRS and YFSETQ. The CDR3 loop reads CASSVGSLAQYF. CDR3 nucleotides: TGCGCCAGCAGCGTCGGTTCGTTGGCGCAGTATTTT.

The chain links TRBV5-4 to TRBJ1-1; 11 nucleotides align to TRBD1. CDR1 is SGHNT, CDR2 YYREEE, per germline (reference sequence). CDR3 size: 16 residues. V shed 3 bases, J shed 2 bases, and the junction held 6 bases outside the gene matches. CDR3 coding DNA: TGTGCCAGCAGCTGGGGTGGGACAGGGGGAAACACTGAAGCTTTCTTT. This translates into CASSWGGTGGNTEAFF.

The chain employs TRBV5-1 and TRBJ2-3; possible D gene TRBD2, 6 bases. Trimming cost V 0 bases and J 3 bases, with 11 bases left between them. Germline V gives CDR1 SGHRS, CDR2 YFSETQ. The CDR3 has 15 amino acids. CDR3 DNA: TGCGCCAGCAGCTTGGAACGGGAGTGGACAGATACGCAGTATTTT. Amino acid sequence: CASSLEREWTDTQYF.

The CDR3 spells CASAGTVHQPQHF. The DNA of the CDR3 is TGTGCCAGCGCCGGGACAGTGCATCAGCCCCAGCATTTT. The gene calls are TRBV21-1 and TRBJ1-5; TRBD1, the table's D call, lacks a check against the DNA. TRBV21-1 has pseudogene status. This CDR3 spans 13 amino acids.

The chain combines TRBV9 with TRBJ1-4; D gene uncertain. This CDR3 has 16 residues. V was cut by 2 bases and J by 0 bases, with 11 bases left in between. Germline loops: CDR1 SGDLS, CDR2 YYNGEE. Here the CDR3 reads CASSVEGASTNEKLFF. For the CDR3, the DNA is TGTGCCAGCAGCGTTGAGGGAGCCTCAACTAATGAAAAACTGTTTTTT.

The chain combines TRBV28 with TRBJ1-2; maybe TRBD1 (5 bases). The CDR3 spans 14 residues. V lost 7 bases to trimming and J lost 4 bases, with 16 bases between them. Germline CDR1 reads MDHEN; CDR2 reads SYDVKM. CDR3 protein: CASNVWGEVYGYTF. In DNA, the CDR3 is TGTGCCAGCAATGTGTGGGGCGAGGTCTATGGCTACACCTTC.

The V call is TRBV10-3, the J call TRBJ2-3; 9 positions agree with TRBD2. Germline trimming cut 10 bases from V and 4 bases from J; bases unmatched to any gene: 24. Germline assignment: CDR1 ENHRY and CDR2 SYGVKD. This CDR3 has 19 residues. In DNA form, the CDR3 reads TGTGCCACCCTAACGGACGGCGGAGGTAGCGGGAGAGCAGCAGATACGCAGTATTTT. Its translation: CATLTDGGGSGRAADTQYF.

The chain carries TRBV5-1 and TRBJ2-5, with 13 bases matching TRBD2. Germline loops: CDR1 SGHRS, CDR2 YFSETQ. The V gene end was trimmed by 0 bases and the J gene end by 5 bases; junction bases not matched to a gene: 4. The CDR3 totals 16 residues. In DNA, the CDR3 is TGCGCCAGCAGCTTGGAGGGACTAGCGGGGTCGGAGACCCAGTACTTC. Amino acids: CASSLEGLAGSETQYF.

The chain uses TRBV6-1 and TRBJ1-2, with D perhaps TRBD1 (5 bases). V was clipped by 1 base and J by 3 bases, with 9 bases between them. Per the germline V gene, CDR1 is MNHNS and CDR2 is SASEGT. This CDR3 is built from 14 residues. CDR3 DNA: TGTGCCAGCAGTGAAGAGGGCAGGGACTATGGCTACACCTTC. Amino acid sequence: CASSEEGRDYGYTF.

CDR3 DNA: TGTGCCAGTAGTGGAGGGGAAGCCACCGGGGAGCTGTTTTTT. Translating it yields CASSGGEATGELFF. The V and J genes are TRBV19 and TRBJ2-2; possible D gene TRBD2, 6 bases. Germline V lookup: CDR1 LNHDA, CDR2 SQIVND (reference sequence). The germline V and J ends were trimmed by 5 bases and 4 bases, with 11 bases remaining between them. The CDR3 is 14 amino acids.

V usage is TRBV4-3 and J usage is TRBJ1-2; TRBD1 matches at 7 bases. The CDR3 is 15 residues long. In germline, CDR1 is LGHNA, CDR2 YSLEER. The ends lost 1 base at V and 2 bases at J; junction bases unmatched: 4. CDR3 amino acids: CASSQVARGNYGYTF. CDR3 sequence (DNA): TGCGCCAGCAGCCAAGTTGCCAGGGGGAACTATGGCTACACCTTC.

This chain links TRBV5-1 with TRBJ2-7; the match to TRBD2 covers 13 bases. Germline assignment: CDR1 SGHRS and CDR2 YFSETQ. The trim removed 4 bases at V and 6 bases at J, leaving 10 bases unmatched. This CDR3 is built from 16 residues. In DNA form, the CDR3 reads TGCGCCAGCAGCCCGGGGACTAGCGGGACCCCACGCGAGCAGTACTTC. Translating it yields CASSPGTSGTPREQYF. Full variable domain (remainder filled in from reference TRBV5-1 and TRBJ2-7): KAGVTQTPRYLIKTRGQQVTLSCSPISGHRSVSWYQQTPGQGLQFLFEYFSETQRNKGNFPGRFSGRQFSNSRSEMNVSTLELGDSALYLCASSPGTSGTPREQYFGPGTRLTVT.

This sequence joins TRBV29-1 and TRBJ2-5; TRBD2 agrees at 7 bases. The ends lost 7 bases at V and 5 bases at J; junction bases unmatched: 7. The CDR3 sequence is 12 residues long. The germline V gene has CDR1 SQVTM and CDR2 ANQGSEA. This chain's CDR3 is CSGKGGFETQYF. The CDR3 bases are TGCAGCGGAAAGGGAGGGTTTGAGACCCAGTACTTC.

The gene calls are TRBV28 and TRBJ1-5; 10 bases map to TRBD1. The CDR3 consists of 17 residues. V trimming: 2 bases; J trimming: 0 bases; junction bases outside the gene matches: 4. In germline, CDR1 is MDHEN, CDR2 SYDVKM. CDR3: CASSLGGTGASNQPQHF. CDR3 DNA: TGTGCCAGCAGTTTAGGGGGGACAGGGGCTAGCAATCAGCCCCAGCATTTT.

The V gene is TRBV19, the J gene TRBJ2-5; 7 bases align to TRBD2. With V trimmed by 8 bases and J by 5 bases, 11 bases remained unmatched. CDR3 length equals 14 residues. CDR1 and CDR2 (germline): LNHDA, SQIVND (reference sequence). The CDR3: CASGDSGAWETQYF. DNA of the CDR3: TGTGCCAGTGGAGACAGCGGGGCATGGGAGACCCAGTACTTC.

The chain recombines TRBV21-1 with TRBJ1-1; the table names TRBD1, a call not compared with the DNA. TRBV21-1 is noted as a pseudogene. This CDR3 is built from 15 residues. Here the CDR3 DNA reads TGTGCCGGTCCTCAGGGGGACAAGGTCAACACTGAAGCTTTCTTT. Amino acids: CAGPQGDKVNTEAFF.

This clone has a handful of counts. The genes are TRBV5-6 and TRBJ1-2, with D possibly being TRBD1 (6 bases). Germline CDR1 is SGHDT and CDR2 is YYEEEE. The CDR3 length is 16 residues. Trimming removed 2 bases from V and 4 bases from J, with 18 bases in between. The CDR3 loop reads CASSLEDSLPVYGYTF. For the CDR3, the DNA is TGTGCCAGCAGCTTAGAGGACAGCCTACCCGTCTATGGCTACACCTTC. The variable domain in full, completed from reference TRBV5-6 and TRBJ1-2, reads DAGVTQSPTHLIKTRGQQVTLRCSPKSGHDTVSWYQQALGQGPQFIFQYYEEEERQRGNFPDRFSGHQFPNYSSELNVNALLLGDSALYLCASSLEDSLPVYGYTFGSGTRLTVV.

The chain carries TRBV28 and TRBJ2-7; 7 positions agree with TRBD1. Germline assignment: CDR1 MDHEN and CDR2 SYDVKM. The V and J ends lost 6 bases and 3 bases, in that order; junction bases with no gene match: 2. The length of the CDR3 is 12 residues. CDR3 nucleotides: TGTGCCAGCAGCCGACAGGGCTACGAGCAGTACTTC. Translation: CASSRQGYEQYF.